The 19 T cell receptor beta chains below all came from one sample that was sequenced in a study of OX40 agonist ivuxolimab in advanced cancers. Libraries were prepared by immunoSEQ multiplex PCR; TCRdb keeps only in-frame clonotypes and omits some of them. Of tens of thousands of clones in the sample, about 90% were seen once. Sample: CD4+ or CD8+ T cells sorted from blood, taken in a trial of the OX40 agonist ivuxolimab. These receptors originate from an adult with an advanced solid tumor such as melanoma, head and neck, liver or kidney cancer.

The gene calls are TRBV4-2 and TRBJ2-6, with no clear D. CDR3 length: 16 amino acids. The V gene's germline CDR1 is LGHNA and CDR2 YNFKEQ. V lost 1 base and J lost 0, with 7 bases in between. The CDR3 nucleotides are TGTGCCAGCAGCCAAGTAGCCAGCTCTGGGGCCAACGTCCTGACTTTC. Translation: CASSQVASSGANVLTF.

The V gene is TRBV2, the J gene TRBJ2-7; D remains unclear. V was clipped by 3 bases and J by 2 bases, with 8 bases between them. Germline V CDR1 and CDR2: SNHLY, FYNNEI. This CDR3 contains 13 residues. The CDR3 is CASSEVLPYEQYF. DNA for the CDR3: TGTGCCAGCAGTGAGGTACTCCCCTACGAGCAGTACTTC.

The CDR3 region has the DNA TGTGCCAGCAGGGGGACAGGGACGAACACTGAAGCTTTCTTT. It codes for CASRGTGTNTEAFF. This sequence joins TRBV13 and TRBJ1-1; TRBD1 agrees at 9 bases. The germline V gene has CDR1 PRHDT and CDR2 FYEKMQ (reference sequence). CDR3 length: 14 residues. V gave up 6 bases and J gave up 1 base; unmatched junction bases: 3.

DNA for the CDR3: TGTGCCTGGGACTCTAGGGGTGAGCAGTTCTTC. This encodes CAWDSRGEQFF. V and J are TRBV30 and TRBJ2-1; maybe TRBD1 (5 bases). The V end was cut by 5 bases, the J end by 9 bases, with 11 bases between. Germline CDR1 reads GTSNPN; CDR2 reads SVGIG (reference sequence). The length of the CDR3 is 11 residues.

V gene TRBV2 combines with J gene TRBJ1-5; 8 bases map to TRBD1. J lost 0 bases, V lost 0 bases, and 13 bases had no gene match. From germline, CDR1 is SNHLY and CDR2 FYNNEI. This CDR3 contains 20 residues. CDR3: CASSEALSRGHPYSNQPQHF. The CDR3 region has the DNA TGTGCCAGCAGTGAAGCGCTTAGCAGGGGGCACCCATATAGCAATCAGCCCCAGCATTTT.

The genes are TRBV2 and TRBJ2-7; tentatively, D is TRBD1 (5 bases). Trimming cost V 6 bases and J 4 bases, with 13 bases left between them. Germline V gene sequence: CDR1 SNHLY, CDR2 FYNNEI. CDR3 length: 13 residues. The CDR3 sequence is CASRDQGLYEQYV. CDR3 nucleotides: TGTGCCAGCAGGGACCAGGGTCTTTACGAGCAGTACGTC.

The chain uses TRBV5-5 and TRBJ2-3; the D gene is possibly TRBD1 (5 bases). V shed 5 bases and J shed 4 bases, with 17 bases lying between them. This CDR3 comprises 15 residues. CDR1 and CDR2 from the germline V gene are SGHKS and YYEKEE (reference sequence). CDR3 loop: CASSFFQGFADTQYF. Here the CDR3 DNA reads TGTGCCAGCAGTTTCTTCCAGGGCTTCGCAGATACGCAGTATTTT.

The chain combines TRBV29-1 with TRBJ2-3, with 8 bases fitting TRBD1. The V gene's germline CDR1 is SQVTM and CDR2 ANQGSEA. The CDR3 has 14 residues. V lost 2 bases and J lost 5; bases outside the gene matches: 6. CDR3 in amino acids: CSVEWAGGLDTQYF. In DNA, the CDR3 is TGCAGCGTTGAATGGGCAGGGGGCTTAGATACGCAGTATTTT.

This clone was found a few times. This chain joins TRBV27 and TRBJ1-5, with 11 bases fitting TRBD1. V was clipped by 8 bases and J by 3 bases; unmatched bases: 3. Germline assignment: CDR1 MNHEY and CDR2 SMNVEV (reference sequence). This CDR3 comprises 14 residues. The CDR3 bases are TGTGCCAGCGGGACAGGGGGGTTCAATCAGCCCCAGCATTTT. Its protein product is CASGTGGFNQPQHF.

The gene calls are TRBV5-1 and TRBJ2-5; D gene ambiguous. Trimming took 2 bases from V and 2 from J, leaving 7 bases between them. Germline V lookup: CDR1 SGHRS, CDR2 YFSETQ. The CDR3 contains 13 residues. The DNA for the CDR3 is TGCGCCAGCAGCTTTAACGGGCAAGAGACCCAGTACTTC. It encodes CASSFNGQETQYF. Supplemented by reference TRBV5-1 and TRBJ2-5, the full variable domain reads KAGVTQTPRYLIKTRGQQVTLSCSPISGHRSVSWYQQTPGQGLQFLFEYFSETQRNKGNFPGRFSGRQFSNSRSEMNVSTLELGDSALYLCASSFNGQETQYFGPGTRLLVL.

J is TRBJ2-2 and V is TRBV5-8; 9 bases match TRBD2. Germline V lookup: CDR1 SGHTS, CDR2 YDEGEE. The CDR3 spans 19 residues. V shed 6 bases, J shed 3 bases, and the junction held 18 bases outside the gene matches. The CDR3 bases are TGTGCCAGCACCACCCTGCGGGGGGGCCGGGGAAAAGACACCGGGGAGCTGTTTTTT. It translates to CASTTLRGGRGKDTGELFF.

This clone was counted a few times. This chain uses TRBV4-1 with TRBJ1-5; D ambiguous. The CDR3 loop spans 15 amino acids. Trimming cost V 6 bases and J 6 bases, with 18 bases left between them. The germline CDR1 and CDR2 sequences are MGHRA and YSYEKL. The CDR3 here is CASSPLGLGGQPQHF. In nucleotides, the CDR3 is TGCGCCAGCAGTCCACTTGGACTGGGTGGTCAGCCCCAGCATTTT.

The V and J genes are TRBV6-5 and TRBJ2-5, with 8 bases identical to TRBD1. This CDR3 comprises 14 residues. Germline V gene lookup returns CDR1 MNHEY and CDR2 SVGAGI. With V trimmed by 5 bases and J by 9 bases, 11 bases remained unmatched. Written as DNA, the CDR3 is TGTGCCAGCAGTGCGCAGGGGGCGCGGTCGGCCCAGTACTTC. This translates into CASSAQGARSAQYF.

J is TRBJ1-2 and V is TRBV5-1; TRBD1 aligns across 7 bases. Germline-derived CDR1 and CDR2 are SGHRS and YFSETQ. The junction had 10 bases not matched to a gene; V was cut back by 4 bases and J by 7 bases. The CDR3 extends over 14 amino acids. The CDR3 region is CASSPGGTAVGYTF. In DNA form, the CDR3 reads TGCGCCAGCAGCCCAGGCGGGACAGCAGTTGGCTACACCTTC.

In its sample, this clone was seen once. The chain carries TRBV19 and TRBJ1-1, with D unclear. Per the germline V gene, CDR1 is LNHDA and CDR2 is SQIVND (reference sequence). The CDR3 is made up of 16 amino acids. With 6 bases removed from V and 0 bases from J, the gap between germline ends came to 17 bases. For the CDR3, the DNA is TGTGCCAGTAGCCCGTGGGTCCCGGAGATGAACACTGAAGCTTTCTTT. Protein sequence: CASSPWVPEMNTEAFF. The full variable domain, with the rest looked up from reference TRBV19 and TRBJ1-1, is DGGITQSPKYLFRKEGQNVTLSCEQNLNHDAMYWYRQDPGQGLRLIYYSQIVNDFQKGDIAEGYSVSREKKESFPLTVTSAQKNPTAFYLCASSPWVPEMNTEAFFGQGTRLTVV.

The V gene is TRBV18, the J gene TRBJ1-5, with D maybe TRBD1 (6 bases). The CDR3 has 14 amino acids. Germline-derived CDR1 and CDR2 are KGHSH and LQKENI. V was trimmed by 2 bases and J by 8 bases, leaving 13 bases between them. The CDR3, as DNA: TGTGCCAGCTCACCAAATACAGGGAGAGAGCCCCAGCATTTT. This sequence encodes CASSPNTGREPQHF.

This clone was seen a handful of times. The gene calls are TRBV6-5 and TRBJ2-3, with D hard to call. CDR1 is MNHEY and CDR2 is SVGAGI in the germline V gene. V shed 6 bases and J shed 0 bases, with 10 bases lying between them. The CDR3 extends over 14 amino acids. The CDR3 region is CASSPFGSTDTQYF. CDR3 nucleotides: TGTGCCAGCAGCCCGTTCGGGAGCACAGATACGCAGTATTTT.

The chain has TRBV30 and TRBJ1-1, with 9 bases identical to TRBD1. The germline V gene encodes CDR1 GTSNPN and CDR2 SVGIG (reference sequence). J lost 2 bases, V lost 8 bases, and 6 bases had no gene match. There are 13 residues in the CDR3. The DNA of the CDR3 is TGTGCCAGGGGGGGACAGGGAAACACTGAAGCTTTCTTT. This translates into CARGGQGNTEAFF. Together with reference TRBV30 and TRBJ1-1, the CDR3 gives the full variable domain: SQTIHQWPATLVQPVGSPLSLECTVEGTSNPNLYWYRQAAGRGLQLLFYSVGIGQISSEVPQNLSASRPQDRQFILSSKKLLLSDSGFYLCARGGQGNTEAFFGQGTRLTVV.

J is TRBJ1-3 and V is TRBV6-5; no clear D gene. This CDR3 has 13 residues. Germline V gene sequence: CDR1 MNHEY, CDR2 SVGAGI. The V gene lost 4 bases and the J gene lost 2 bases, with 6 bases spanning the gap. The DNA for the CDR3 is TGTGCCAGCAGTTCTTTCCCTGGAAACACCATATATTTT. Its translation: CASSSFPGNTIYF.